These 30 T cell receptor beta chains came from one sample sequenced in a study of cytomegalovirus exposure and HLA in healthy donors. PCR primers comprised 60 Vbeta and 13 Jbeta primers. Sequenced by immunoSEQ multiplex PCR; TCRdb stores in-frame clones only, minus some. In the table there are about 55,000 clones, approximately 80% of which are singletons. The source material was PBMCs. Receptors originate from a female donor in good health and CMV-seronegative.

The chain carries TRBV10-3 and TRBJ1-1; 8 bases line up with TRBD1. The length of the CDR3 is 14 residues. V dropped 3 bases and J dropped 10; count of bases not matched to a gene: 10. CDR1 is ENHRY and CDR2 is SYGVKD in the germline V gene. The CDR3 DNA reads TGTGCCATCAGTGAAGGCCAGGGGGCCGGTCGAGCTTTCTTT. This sequence encodes CAISEGQGAGRAFF.

This clone occurred once. The chain combines TRBV4-1 with TRBJ2-7, with 7 bases that match TRBD1. From germline, CDR1 is MGHRA and CDR2 YSYEKL. The CDR3 is 14 amino acids. The V and J ends lost 5 bases and 2 bases, in that order; junction bases with no gene match: 6. DNA for the CDR3: TGCGCCAGCAGCGAACACGGACAGGCCTACGAGCAGTACTTC. Protein sequence: CASSEHGQAYEQYF.

In this sample, this clone turned up a few times. This rearrangement joins TRBV9 to TRBJ1-6; D uncertain. Germline CDR1 reads SGDLS; CDR2 reads YYNGEE. V lost 5 bases and J 0 bases, leaving 12 bases between the germline ends. The CDR3 runs to 16 residues. The CDR3 region is CASSFTEGSYNSPLHF. DNA of the CDR3: TGTGCCAGCAGTTTCACCGAGGGCTCCTATAATTCACCCCTCCACTTT.

V is TRBV6-5 and J is TRBJ1-1, with D possibly being TRBD1 (6 bases). V lost 4 bases and J lost 9, with 9 bases in between. Germline CDR1 and CDR2: MNHEY and SVGAGI. The CDR3 has 11 amino acids. DNA for the CDR3: TGTGCCAGCAGTTTTCAGGGGAAAGCTTTCTTT. Encoded protein: CASSFQGKAFF.

The rearrangement joins TRBV27 to TRBJ2-7; a weak D match, TRBD1 (6 bases). The CDR3 extends over 13 amino acids. Germline V lookup: CDR1 MNHEY, CDR2 SMNVEV (reference sequence). V was trimmed by 5 bases and J by 3 bases, leaving 11 bases between them. The DNA for the CDR3 is TGTGCCAGCAGTGCCGGCAGGGGCTACGAGCAGTACTTC. Amino acid sequence: CASSAGRGYEQYF.

The chain is built from TRBV5-6 and TRBJ2-6, with 7 bases that match TRBD1. The CDR3 covers 17 residues. Per the germline V gene, CDR1 is SGHDT and CDR2 is YYEEEE. Trimming took 4 bases from V and 1 from J; bases not matched to a gene: 8. The CDR3 DNA reads TGTGCCAGCAGCACGGGACAGAAGATTTCTGGGGCCAACGTCCTGACTTTC. This translates into CASSTGQKISGANVLTF. Full variable domain (outside the CDR3, taken from reference TRBV5-6 and TRBJ2-6): DAGVTQSPTHLIKTRGQQVTLRCSPKSGHDTVSWYQQALGQGPQFIFQYYEEEERQRGNFPDRFSGHQFPNYSSELNVNALLLGDSALYLCASSTGQKISGANVLTFGAGSRLTVL.

This clone was counted a single time. Other DNA sequences of this sample code for an identical CDR3. The V gene is TRBV28, the J gene TRBJ2-6; D not resolved. This CDR3 comprises 16 residues. The ends were cut back, 6 bases at V and 4 bases at J, with 16 bases in the middle. Germline values: CDR1 MDHEN, CDR2 SYDVKM. The CDR3 sequence is CASSRTVFSGANVLTF. The CDR3, as DNA: TGTGCCAGCAGCCGTACGGTATTCTCCGGGGCCAACGTCCTGACTTTC.

The chain is built from TRBV9 and TRBJ1-2; 12 bases map to TRBD1. Germline lookup yields CDR1 SGDLS and CDR2 YYNGEE. This CDR3 region has 15 residues. The trim removed 3 bases at V and 4 bases at J, leaving 4 bases unmatched. This CDR3 is CASSEGQGAPYGYTF. Here the CDR3 DNA reads TGTGCCAGCAGCGAGGGACAGGGGGCTCCCTATGGCTACACCTTC.

This clone was counted a few times. The chain recombines TRBV7-9 with TRBJ1-1, with 8 bases identical to TRBD1. Germline values: CDR1 SEHNR, CDR2 FQNEAQ (reference sequence). Losses at the gene ends were 4 bases for V and 1 base for J; bases not matched to a gene: 11. CDR3 length equals 17 residues. CDR3 in amino acids: CASSYARGGTGNTEAFF. In nucleotides, the CDR3 is TGTGCCAGCAGCTACGCCCGGGGCGGGACAGGGAACACTGAAGCTTTCTTT.

Details on this clone: At one boundary the junction diverges from the germline segment, which might be a read error. The chain carries TRBV4-1 and TRBJ2-3; 14 bases are a match to TRBD2. Germline CDR1 MGHRA, CDR2 YSYEKL. CDR3 length: 18 residues. The CDR3, as DNA: TGCGCCAGCAGAGGACTAGCGGGGGGACCCACTAGCACAGATACACAGTATTTT. This encodes CASRGLAGGPTSTDTQYF.

This chain connects TRBV4-1 to TRBJ1-2, with TRBD1 identical over 9 bases. The germline CDR1 and CDR2 sequences are MGHRA and YSYEKL. J was trimmed by 3 bases and V by 4 bases; bases with no gene match: 12. The CDR3 is 17 residues long. DNA for the CDR3: TGCGCCAGCAGCCTAAATCCGCCGGGACAGGGATACTATGGCTACACCTTC. Protein sequence: CASSLNPPGQGYYGYTF.

The V gene is TRBV30, the J gene TRBJ1-1, with a possible D match to TRBD1 (6 bases). Germline lookup yields CDR1 GTSNPN and CDR2 SVGIG (reference sequence). This CDR3 has 14 amino acids. Trimming pared 2 bases from V and 4 bases from J, leaving 14 bases between. This chain's CDR3 is CAWSIQGGATEAFF. In nucleotides, the CDR3 is TGTGCCTGGAGTATACAGGGCGGCGCCACTGAAGCTTTCTTT.

This chain uses TRBV18 with TRBJ2-7; 8 bases align to TRBD1. CDR1 is KGHSH, CDR2 LQKENI, per germline. V was clipped by 3 bases and J by 5 bases; unmatched bases: 0. This CDR3 is built from 12 residues. The CDR3 nucleotides read TGTGCCAGCTCACCGGACAGGGACGAGCAGTACTTC. Amino acids: CASSPDRDEQYF. The variable domain in full, completed from reference TRBV18 and TRBJ2-7, reads NAGVMQNPRHLVRRRGQEARLRCSPMKGHSHVYWYRQLPEEGLKFMVYLQKENIIDESGMPKERFSAEFPKEGPSILRIQQVVRGDSAAYFCASSPDRDEQYFGPGTRLTVT.

There are a few counts of this clone. The chain has TRBV27 and TRBJ1-2; D is uncertain. V lost 3 bases and J lost 3, with 8 bases in between. Germline CDR1 is MNHEY and CDR2 is SMNVEV (reference sequence). The CDR3 covers 13 residues. The CDR3 sequence is CASSFGKDYGYTF. CDR3 coding DNA: TGTGCCAGCAGTTTCGGGAAAGACTATGGCTACACCTTC.

This chain connects TRBV7-3 to TRBJ2-3; D ambiguous. This CDR3 contains 13 residues. V was clipped by 5 bases and J by 0 bases, with 6 bases between them. Germline V gives CDR1 SGHTA, CDR2 FQGTGA. In nucleotides, the CDR3 is TGTGCCAGCAGCCCAGGTAGCACAGATACGCAGTATTTT. Translation gives CASSPGSTDTQYF.

The chain combines TRBV27 with TRBJ1-1; no definite D call. CDR1 and CDR2 (germline): MNHEY, SMNVEV (reference sequence). There are 12 residues in the CDR3. V was cut by 3 bases and J by 7 bases, with 9 bases left in between. CDR3 in amino acids: CASSLYPGEAFF. The CDR3 DNA reads as TGTGCCAGCAGTTTGTACCCCGGTGAAGCTTTCTTT.

The rearrangement links TRBV9 to TRBJ1-1, with D maybe TRBD1 (5 bases). Trimming removed 3 bases from V and 5 bases from J, with 8 bases in between. The CDR3 is 12 amino acids. Germline CDR1 is SGDLS and CDR2 is YYNGEE. The CDR3 here is CASSGTFTEAFF. As DNA, the CDR3 is TGTGCCAGCAGCGGGACATTTACTGAAGCTTTCTTT.

The V gene is TRBV7-2, the J gene TRBJ1-2, with D possibly being TRBD1 (5 bases). Germline loops: CDR1 SGHTA, CDR2 FQGNSA. V dropped 3 bases and J dropped 1 base, with 6 bases sitting between them. This CDR3 comprises 13 residues. The CDR3 sequence is CASSFDSNYGYTF. The CDR3 DNA reads as TGTGCCAGCAGCTTCGACAGTAACTATGGCTACACCTTC.

This chain uses TRBV9 with TRBJ2-3; D might be TRBD2 (6 bases). V shed 5 bases and J shed 0 bases, with 13 bases lying between them. The CDR3 is 15 residues long. CDR1 and CDR2 (germline): SGDLS, YYNGEE. CDR3 in amino acids: CASSEAGTSTDTQYF. DNA for the CDR3: TGTGCCAGCAGTGAAGCCGGGACTAGCACAGATACGCAGTATTTT.

The V call is TRBV5-1, the J call TRBJ2-7, with D perhaps matching TRBD1 (5 bases). The CDR3 is 14 amino acids. Per germline, CDR1 SGHRS and CDR2 YFSETQ. V lost 0 bases to trimming and J lost 1 base, with 8 bases between them. The CDR3 is CASSLAPGSYEQYF. The CDR3 DNA is TGCGCCAGCAGCTTGGCCCCAGGGTCCTACGAGCAGTACTTC.

A single count supports this clone. The chain combines TRBV29-1 with TRBJ2-1; D might be TRBD2 (5 bases). CDR1 SQVTM and CDR2 ANQGSEA come from the germline V gene. The length of the CDR3 is 11 residues. Deletions cut 7 bases from V and 7 bases from J, with 11 bases between. As DNA, the CDR3 is TGCAGCGCCCGACTAAGAAATGAGCAGTTCTTC. Its protein is CSARLRNEQFF.

This chain links TRBV2 with TRBJ2-7; a weak D match, TRBD1 (5 bases). Germline CDR1 reads SNHLY; CDR2 reads FYNNEI. Between the trimmed V and J ends, which lost 8 bases and 2 bases, there was a span of 13 bases. This CDR3 spans 13 amino acids. CDR3 nucleotide sequence: TGTGCCAGCGGGTCGGACACCCCCTACGAGCAGTACTTC. Protein: CASGSDTPYEQYF.

V is TRBV30 and J is TRBJ1-2, with 8 bases matching TRBD1. V was pared by 7 bases and J by 4 bases, with 11 bases of the junction left unmatched. CDR3 length equals 14 residues. Germline V gives CDR1 GTSNPN, CDR2 SVGIG (reference sequence). The CDR3 sequence: CALDGAGGGYGYTF. The DNA of the CDR3 is TGTGCCTTGGATGGCGCAGGGGGCGGCTATGGCTACACCTTC.

The chain employs TRBV19 and TRBJ1-2; D is possibly TRBD1 (5 bases). The germline V gene encodes CDR1 LNHDA and CDR2 SQIVND (reference sequence). The CDR3 runs 14 residues. V gave up 3 bases and J gave up 4 bases, with 12 bases separating them. DNA for the CDR3: TGTGCCAGTAGTATTGGGGGGACTGGCTATGGCTACACCTTC. Protein product: CASSIGGTGYGYTF.

The chain links TRBV5-1 to TRBJ2-5, with 7 bases fitting TRBD2. Germline assignment: CDR1 SGHRS and CDR2 YFSETQ. The CDR3 length is 16 residues. V was clipped by 3 bases and J by 5 bases; unmatched bases: 13. The CDR3 region is CASSSSSGRVRETQYF. CDR3 coding DNA: TGCGCCAGCAGCTCCTCTAGCGGCCGGGTCCGGGAGACCCAGTACTTC.

The V and J genes are TRBV19 and TRBJ1-2; 7 bases map to TRBD1. This CDR3 has 13 residues. Germline values: CDR1 LNHDA, CDR2 SQIVND (reference sequence). The trim removed 9 bases at V and 4 bases at J, leaving 8 bases unmatched. In DNA, the CDR3 is TGTGCCAGCGGAGGCGGGGACAGCTATGGCTACACCTTC. Translation: CASGGGDSYGYTF. The full variable domain, with the rest looked up from reference TRBV19 and TRBJ1-2, is DGGITQSPKYLFRKEGQNVTLSCEQNLNHDAMYWYRQDPGQGLRLIYYSQIVNDFQKGDIAEGYSVSREKKESFPLTVTSAQKNPTAFYLCASGGGDSYGYTFGSGTRLTVV.

This chain links TRBV5-1 with TRBJ1-2; TRBD1 is a possible D gene (6 bases). Germline assignment: CDR1 SGHRS and CDR2 YFSETQ. V lost 7 bases and J 4 bases, leaving 17 bases between the germline ends. This CDR3 is 14 amino acids long. CDR3 in amino acids: CASAQDSVVYGYTF. The CDR3 DNA is TGCGCCAGCGCTCAGGACAGCGTCGTCTATGGCTACACCTTC.

The chain joins TRBV25-1 to TRBJ2-5, with D possibly matching TRBD2 (5 bases). Germline CDR1 MGHDK, CDR2 SYGVNS. The germline V and J ends were trimmed by 3 bases and 5 bases, with 16 bases remaining between them. The CDR3 is 15 residues long. The CDR3 is CASSDQRNPGETQYF. CDR3 in DNA: TGTGCCAGCAGTGACCAGCGGAATCCGGGGGAGACCCAGTACTTC.

The chain links TRBV27 to TRBJ2-2; TRBD1 matches at 7 bases. The CDR3 runs 16 residues. CDR1 and CDR2 (germline): MNHEY, SMNVEV (reference sequence). Trimming cost V 8 bases and J 0 bases; bases outside gene matches: 9. CDR3 sequence reads: CASGRWGQTNTGELFF. CDR3 DNA sequence: TGTGCCAGCGGCCGATGGGGACAGACGAACACCGGGGAGCTGTTTTTT.

The chain recombines TRBV29-1 with TRBJ1-3; tentatively, D is TRBD1 (6 bases). The V gene's germline CDR1 is SQVTM and CDR2 ANQGSEA. The germline V and J ends were trimmed by 4 bases and 1 base, with 17 bases remaining between them. The CDR3 runs to 16 residues. The CDR3 DNA follows: TGCAGCGTTGCAGGGGTTTCGGCCCTTTCTGGAAACACCATATATTTT. Protein: CSVAGVSALSGNTIYF.